Sequencing of this T cell receptor (beta chain) was carried out in a study of blood T cell repertoires in COVID-19. Whole-study context: The United States, Italy and Spain supplied acute and convalescent COVID-19 samples. Sample material is recorded as cDNA or gDNA derived from T cells, B-cell-depleted T cells, or PBMCs.

In the authors' workflow: The authors estimated nucleated cell counts from reference gene primer amplification. Sequenced by immunoSEQ multiplex PCR; TCRdb stores in-frame clones only, minus some. The V and J calls and the clone size are those of that table, but D and trimming were determined from the DNA. In the table there are roughly 290,000 clones, around 89% of which are singletons. V shed 5 bases, J shed 4 bases, and the junction held 8 bases outside the gene matches. CDR1 and CDR2 (germline): SGHTA, FQGNSA. The CDR3 is 15 residues long. The clonotype was recovered from a man aged 25 to 45 with acute or convalescent COVID-19. J is TRBJ1-1 and V is TRBV7-2; 9 bases line up with TRBD1. The sample comprised peripheral blood. The CDR3 DNA reads TGTGCCAGCAGCCTAGGGACAGGGTGGGGCACTGAAGCTTTCTTT. Residues: CASSLGTGWGTEAFF.